This T cell receptor beta chain emerged from a study of cytomegalovirus exposure and HLA in healthy donors. V lost 6 bases, J lost 8 bases, and 4 bases stayed unmatched. The germline V gene encodes CDR1 SNHLY and CDR2 FYNNEI. The CDR3 has 13 amino acids. The PCR employed 60 Vbeta primers together with 13 Jbeta primers. Only in-frame clones appear in the TCRdb table, and some are missing; sequencing was by immunoSEQ multiplex PCR. The sample lists more than 95,000 clones, about 80% seen once, with 8.9% in the top ten. The receptor was isolated from a man younger than 45 in good health and CMV-seropositive. The rearrangement uses TRBV2 and TRBJ1-4, with 9 bases aligning to TRBD1. Sequencing used PBMCs. The CDR3 sequence is CASRTGGWEKLFF. As DNA, the CDR3 is TGTGCCAGCAGAACAGGGGGCTGGGAAAAACTGTTTTTT.